The 11 T cell receptor beta chains below all came from one sample that was sequenced in a study of regulatory T cells in long-lasting Graves disease (dated by TCRdb to the early 2020s). Library creation used multiplex PCR. TCRdb names Illumina HiSeq 4000 as the instrument used. To build TCR beta libraries, CDR3 regions were amplified by Arm-PCR using iRepertoire HTBI primers. TCRdb handled the public reads itself, with Q25 trimming in fastp and clone calling in MiXCR, and kept productive beta chains. CDR3 protein duplicates are merged, each entry listing the most common genes and DNA. Across this sample there are about 350,000 distinct CDR3 sequences, with roughly 16% seen only once. The ten largest clonotypes hold 20% to 25% of the sample. Taken with the paper, the label for time point translates to: newly diagnosed GD, antithyroid drugs for less than 3 months. RNA was extracted from PBMCs in TRIzol for both TCR sequencing and RNA sequencing.

These data also featured in a second study, about T cells in Graves' hyperthyroidism and ophthalmopathy.

Sequencing used peripheral blood mononuclear cells (PBMCs), obtained at new diagnosis, from a patient treated with antithyroid drugs. The receptors derive from a woman under 30 with Graves disease. Donor details come from another sample of the same person, matched by shared clones.

Comments on this clonotype: The CDR3 does not close with the conserved phenylalanine or tryptophan, likely indicating a read error. This sequence joins TRBV19 and TRBJ1-1; D gene unclear. The CDR3 is made up of 13 amino acids. Germline V gene lookup returns CDR1 LNHDA and CDR2 SQIVND (reference sequence). Trimming removed 3 bases at V and 3 bases at J, with 8 bases between. The CDR3 protein is CASSMERYTEAFL. CDR3 DNA sequence: TGTGCCAGTAGTATGGAACGTTACACTGAAGCTTTCCTT.

A word on this clonotype: Germline is not matched at one junction end, which may reflect a read error. The chain couples TRBV12-3 or TRBV12-4 to TRBJ2-2; either TRBD1 or TRBD2 may fit D (5 bases each). The CDR3 spans 15 residues. CDR3 loop: CASSYRGTYTGELFF. CDR3 DNA sequence: TGTGCCAGCAGTTATAGAGGGACCTACACCGGGGAACTGTTTTTT.

This clonotype was detected ten times or more. V usage is TRBV12-3 or TRBV12-4 and J usage is TRBJ2-5; D perhaps matches TRBD2 (5 bases). The CDR3 spans 15 residues. Trimming removed 6 bases at V and 0 bases at J, with 14 bases between. CDR3 in amino acids: CASSPSSRNQETQYF. CDR3 DNA sequence: TGTGCCAGCAGCCCGTCTAGCAGAAACCAAGAGACCCAGTACTTC.

Concerning this clonotype: A read error may explain this, as a much larger clone is one base away. This chain uses TRBV5-1 with TRBJ2-2, with 9 bases identical to TRBD2. Trimming at V came to 6 bases and at J to 4 bases, leaving 7 bases not matched to a gene. Per the germline V gene, CDR1 is SGHRS and CDR2 is YFSETQ. The CDR3 runs 15 residues. The CDR3 DNA is TGCGCCAGCACGGCGGGGGGGGTCGCCACCGGGGAGCTGTTTTTT. It yields the protein CASTAGGVATGELFF.

The sample holds many counts of this clonotype. V is TRBV10-2 and J is TRBJ2-2; tentatively, D is TRBD2 (6 bases). The germline gives CDR1 WSHSY, CDR2 SAAADI. CDR3 length: 14 residues. V lost 6 bases, J lost 3 bases, and 11 bases lay in between. CDR3 nucleotide sequence: TGCGCCAGCAGGGAACTAGCTTACACCGGGGAGCTGTTTTTT. Its translation is CASRELAYTGELFF.

This chain connects TRBV10-1 to TRBJ1-2, with D hard to call. V gave up 2 bases and J gave up 8 bases, with 12 bases separating them. The CDR3 totals 13 residues. Germline CDR1 and CDR2: WNHNN and SYGVQD (reference sequence). The CDR3: CASSERQSGGYTF. The CDR3 bases are TGCGCCAGCAGTGAGCGTCAGTCTGGAGGCTACACCTTC.

This clonotype was found many times. The rearrangement uses TRBV7-9 and TRBJ2-7; D call uncertain. There are 13 residues in the CDR3. The V gene lost 5 bases and the J gene lost 0 bases, with 8 bases spanning the gap. Germline-derived CDR1 and CDR2 are SEHNR and FQNEAQ (reference sequence). The CDR3 loop reads CASSHRVSYEQYF. For the CDR3, the DNA is TGTGCCAGCAGCCACAGAGTCTCCTACGAGCAGTACTTC.

Only a few counts were recorded for this clonotype. V usage is TRBV29-1 and J usage is TRBJ2-3; 9 bases map to TRBD2. The germline V gene encodes CDR1 SQVTM and CDR2 ANQGSEA. The CDR3 has 14 amino acids. V dropped 5 bases and J dropped 5; count of bases not matched to a gene: 8. CDR3 coding DNA: TGCAGCGTTCTTCCTAGCGGGGCCCTAGATACGCAGTATTTT. Translating gives CSVLPSGALDTQYF.

The chain couples TRBV12-3 or TRBV12-4 to TRBJ2-1, with D tentatively TRBD1 (6 bases). Trimming shortened V by 11 bases and J by 1 base, and 30 bases separated the two germline ends. There are 19 residues in the CDR3. The CDR3 nucleotides read TGTGCCTGTAGTTTTATTGGGTCAACAGGGACGGGGTCCTACAATGAGCAGTTCTTC. Encoded protein: CACSFIGSTGTGSYNEQFF.

The chain uses TRBV29-1 and TRBJ1-2; D is ambiguous. V gave up 4 bases and J gave up 5 bases, with 5 bases separating them. The CDR3 sequence is 10 residues long. Germline V gives CDR1 SQVTM, CDR2 ANQGSEA. In nucleotides, the CDR3 is TGCAGCGTTGTAAGATATGGCTACACCTTC. It is translated as CSVVRYGYTF.

Regarding this clonotype: A much bigger clone sits one base away, suggesting this may be a read error. The genes are TRBV6-5 and TRBJ2-3; 9 bases map to TRBD2. The CDR3 runs 15 residues. The junction had 1 base not matched to a gene; V was cut back by 2 bases and J by 1 base. Germline CDR1 is MNHEY and CDR2 is SVGAGI. The CDR3 region is CASSYPSGGTDTQYF. The CDR3 region has the DNA TGTGCCAGCAGTTACCCTAGCGGGGGCACAGATACGCAGTATTTT.